The 15 T cell receptor beta chains in this list originate from one sample, sequenced in a study of T cell responses to AZD1222 COVID-19 vaccine. Clones were sequenced by immunoSEQ multiplex PCR, and TCRdb holds only the in-frame ones, with some missing. The data contain hundreds of thousands of clones, approximately 94% of them seen just once; the ten biggest clones take up around 1%. Specimen: peripheral blood, collected on day 0 of MenACWY control vaccination. The receptors shown here come from an adult in good health.

The chain recombines TRBV18 with TRBJ1-2, with TRBD1 as a possible D gene (5 bases). The germline gives CDR1 KGHSH, CDR2 LQKENI. V was trimmed by 4 bases and J by 8 bases, leaving 17 bases between them. The CDR3 is 14 amino acids. CDR3 amino acids: CASSLRQSPEGYTF. The DNA for the CDR3 is TGTGCCAGCTCACTCCGACAGTCCCCCGAAGGCTACACCTTC. The full variable domain, its missing parts supplied by reference TRBV18 and TRBJ1-2, is NAGVMQNPRHLVRRRGQEARLRCSPMKGHSHVYWYRQLPEEGLKFMVYLQKENIIDESGMPKERFSAEFPKEGPSILRIQQVVRGDSAAYFCASSLRQSPEGYTFGSGTRLTVV.

The chain couples TRBV3-1 (or the pseudogene TRBV3-2) to TRBJ1-4; no clear D gene. Germline CDR1 and CDR2: LGHDT and YNNKEL (reference sequence). With 7 bases removed from V and 5 bases from J, the gap between germline ends came to 5 bases. The CDR3 has 11 residues. CDR3 sequence reads: CASTSNEKLFF. The CDR3 coding sequence is TGTGCCAGCACTTCAAATGAAAAACTGTTTTTT.

The rearrangement joins TRBV18 to TRBJ2-1; 7 bases align to TRBD2. Trimming took 2 bases from V and 9 from J; bases not matched to a gene: 13. Looked up from germline, CDR1 is KGHSH and CDR2 is LQKENI. This CDR3 region has 16 residues. The CDR3 reads CASSPSAGDSGVEQFF. The CDR3 region has the DNA TGTGCCAGCTCACCATCAGCAGGAGACAGCGGGGTTGAGCAGTTCTTC.

The chain uses TRBV7-9 and TRBJ2-1; the match to TRBD1 covers 10 bases. The germline CDR1 and CDR2 sequences are SEHNR and FQNEAQ (reference sequence). Losses at the gene ends were 3 bases for V and 8 bases for J; bases not matched to a gene: 13. The CDR3 loop spans 17 amino acids. The CDR3 DNA reads TGTGCCAGCAGCTTTCCAATCGGACAGGGGGGAAGCGATGAGCAGTTCTTC. Its translation: CASSFPIGQGGSDEQFF.

The genes are TRBV4-2 and TRBJ1-4; TRBD1 agrees at 8 bases. Germline CDR1 LGHNA, CDR2 YNFKEQ. The CDR3 has 17 amino acids. With 0 bases clipped from V and 5 bases from J, the junction kept 8 bases outside the gene matches. CDR3 coding DNA: TGTGCCAGCAGCCAAGAAGGAGGACAGGGAGTAAATGAAAAACTGTTTTTT. Its translation: CASSQEGGQGVNEKLFF.

The chain uses TRBV28 and TRBJ1-1; 7 bases align to TRBD1. Trimming cost V 7 bases and J 4 bases; bases outside gene matches: 9. The CDR3 runs 14 residues. The germline gives CDR1 MDHEN, CDR2 SYDVKM. CDR3 DNA sequence: TGTGCCAGCATCGTCGACAGGGTTGGCACTGAAGCTTTCTTT. Translation: CASIVDRVGTEAFF.

The gene calls are TRBV6-5 and TRBJ1-2; no reliable D call. The CDR3 length is 13 residues. CDR1 is MNHEY, CDR2 SVGAGI, per germline. V lost 6 bases, J lost 3 bases, and 11 bases lay in between. The CDR3 sequence: CASRVLADYGYTF. In DNA form, the CDR3 reads TGTGCCAGCAGGGTGTTGGCGGACTATGGCTACACCTTC.

The chain employs TRBV3-1 (or the pseudogene TRBV3-2) and TRBJ2-2; no clear D. Germline lookup yields CDR1 LGHDT and CDR2 YNNKEL (reference sequence). CDR3 length equals 13 residues. V was pared by 1 base and J by 4 bases, with 4 bases between. For the CDR3, the DNA is TGTGCCAGCAGCCAAGGTACCACCGGGGAGCTGTTTTTT. Translating it yields CASSQGTTGELFF.

This clone was observed a single time. CDR3 DNA: TGTGCCAGCAGCTCAGCGAAGGGGGCGTTTGATGGCTACACCTTC. It codes for CASSSAKGAFDGYTF. The V and J genes are TRBV9 and TRBJ1-2; TRBD1 agrees at 7 bases. The length of the CDR3 is 15 residues. The trim removed 4 bases at V and 6 bases at J, leaving 12 bases unmatched. Germline-derived CDR1 and CDR2 are SGDLS and YYNGEE.

This clone was detected only once. The CDR3 is CAWSVGAPETQYF. The CDR3 DNA reads as TGTGCCTGGAGTGTCGGCGCGCCGGAGACCCAGTACTTC. V usage is TRBV30 and J usage is TRBJ2-5; D call uncertain. This CDR3 has 13 residues. V was shortened by 0 bases and J by 5 bases, with 10 bases between the two germline ends. The germline V gene encodes CDR1 GTSNPN and CDR2 SVGIG (reference sequence).

This rearrangement joins TRBV4-1 to TRBJ2-3, with a tentative D call TRBD2 (5 bases). The CDR3 has 13 residues. Germline assignment: CDR1 MGHRA and CDR2 YSYEKL. Trimming stripped 4 bases from V and 1 base from J, with 6 bases between. Here the CDR3 reads CASSPGGTDTQYF. The CDR3 DNA is TGCGCCAGCAGCCCCGGGGGCACAGATACGCAGTATTTT.

The chain links TRBV7-7 to TRBJ2-5, with D perhaps matching TRBD2 (6 bases). Germline CDR1 reads SSHAT; CDR2 reads FNYEAQ (reference sequence). The CDR3 extends over 15 amino acids. V was pared by 1 base and J by 4 bases, with 13 bases between. In DNA, the CDR3 is TGTGCCAGCAGCTTAGGTCGGGGGTCCGGAGAGACCCAGTACTTC. This translates into CASSLGRGSGETQYF.

The V call is TRBV11-2, the J call TRBJ1-1; TRBD1 matches at 10 bases. Trimming at V came to 5 bases and at J to 3 bases, leaving 6 bases not matched to a gene. Germline CDR1 and CDR2: SGHAT and FQNNGV. The CDR3 is 15 residues long. The CDR3: CASSHRTGGDTEAFF. CDR3 DNA sequence: TGTGCCAGCAGCCACAGGACAGGGGGGGACACTGAAGCTTTCTTT. The entire variable domain, with the rest obtained from reference TRBV11-2 and TRBJ1-1, is as follows: EAGVAQSPRYKIIEKRQSVAFWCNPISGHATLYWYQQILGQGPKLLIQFQNNGVVDDSQLPKDRFSAERLKGVDSTLKIQPAKLEDSAVYLCASSHRTGGDTEAFFGQGTRLTVV.

The rearrangement joins TRBV29-1 to TRBJ1-3; D is perhaps TRBD1 (6 bases). The germline V and J ends were trimmed by 4 bases and 3 bases, with 10 bases remaining between them. Germline assignment: CDR1 SQVTM and CDR2 ANQGSEA. CDR3 size: 13 residues. The CDR3 is CSVGAGDGNTIYF. CDR3 nucleotide sequence: TGCAGCGTTGGGGCAGGGGATGGAAACACCATATATTTT.

As DNA, the CDR3 is TGTGCCAGCAGCTTCCAACAAGGCGCGAACTATGGCTACACCTTC. This codes for CASSFQQGANYGYTF. V is TRBV5-4 and J is TRBJ1-2; no clear D gene. V lost 2 bases and J lost 2, with 13 bases in between. Germline CDR1 is SGHNT and CDR2 is YYREEE (reference sequence). This CDR3 is 15 amino acids long.